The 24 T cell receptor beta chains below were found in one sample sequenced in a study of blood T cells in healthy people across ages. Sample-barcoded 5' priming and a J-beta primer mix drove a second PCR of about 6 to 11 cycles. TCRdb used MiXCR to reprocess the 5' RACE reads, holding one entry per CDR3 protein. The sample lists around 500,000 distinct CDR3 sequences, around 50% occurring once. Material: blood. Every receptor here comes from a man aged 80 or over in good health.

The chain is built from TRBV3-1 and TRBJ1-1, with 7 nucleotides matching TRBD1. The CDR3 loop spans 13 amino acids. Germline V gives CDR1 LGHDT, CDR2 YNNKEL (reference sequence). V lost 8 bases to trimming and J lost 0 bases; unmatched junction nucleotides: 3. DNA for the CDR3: TGTGCCAGCGGGGGACAGATGAACACTGAAGCTTTCTTT. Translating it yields CASGGQMNTEAFF.

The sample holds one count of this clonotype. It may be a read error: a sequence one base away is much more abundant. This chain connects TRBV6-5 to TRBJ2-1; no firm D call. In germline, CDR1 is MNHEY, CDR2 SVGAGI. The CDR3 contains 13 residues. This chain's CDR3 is CASSDSGESEQFF. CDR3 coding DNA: TGTGCCAGCAGTGACTCAGGCGAGTCAGAGCAGTTCTTC.

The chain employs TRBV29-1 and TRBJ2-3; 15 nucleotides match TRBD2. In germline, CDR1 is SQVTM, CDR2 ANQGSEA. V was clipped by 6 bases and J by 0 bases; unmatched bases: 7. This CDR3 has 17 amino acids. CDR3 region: CSVAGTSGRRSTDTQYF. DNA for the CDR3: TGCAGCGTAGCCGGGACTAGCGGGAGGAGGAGCACAGATACGCAGTATTTT.

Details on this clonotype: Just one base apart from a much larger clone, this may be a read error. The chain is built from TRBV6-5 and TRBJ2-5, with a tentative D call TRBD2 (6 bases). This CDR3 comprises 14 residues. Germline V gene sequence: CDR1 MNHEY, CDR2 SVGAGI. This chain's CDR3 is CAIPVLASQEAQYF. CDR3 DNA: TGTGCCATCCCCGTTCTAGCGAGCCAAGAGGCCCAGTACTTC.

In nucleotides, the CDR3 is TGTGCCAGCAGCGCAAGCCCACGGAGTATCTACGAGCAGTACTTC. Translation: CASSASPRSIYEQYF. The chain is built from TRBV9 and TRBJ2-7, with no clear D. The CDR3 consists of 15 residues. V lost 3 bases to trimming and J lost 3 bases, with 16 bases between them. Germline CDR1 SGDLS, CDR2 YYNGEE.

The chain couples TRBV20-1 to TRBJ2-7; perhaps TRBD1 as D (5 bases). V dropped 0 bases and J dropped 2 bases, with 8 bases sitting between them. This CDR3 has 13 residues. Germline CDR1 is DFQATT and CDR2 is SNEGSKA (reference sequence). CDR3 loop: CSARENRPYEQYF. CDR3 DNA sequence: TGCAGTGCTAGAGAAAACAGGCCCTACGAGCAGTACTTC.

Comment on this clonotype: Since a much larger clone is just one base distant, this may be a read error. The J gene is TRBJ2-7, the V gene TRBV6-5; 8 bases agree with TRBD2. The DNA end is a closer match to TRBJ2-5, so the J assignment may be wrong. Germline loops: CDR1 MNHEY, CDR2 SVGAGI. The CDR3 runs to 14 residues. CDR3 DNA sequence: TGTGCCAGCAGTGATCTCACTAGCGGAGAGACCCAGTACTTC. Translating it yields CASSDLTSGETQYF.

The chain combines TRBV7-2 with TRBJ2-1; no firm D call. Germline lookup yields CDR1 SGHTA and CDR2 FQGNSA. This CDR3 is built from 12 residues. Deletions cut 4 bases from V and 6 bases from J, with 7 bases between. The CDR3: CASSSWGNEQFF. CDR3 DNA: TGTGCCAGCAGCTCCTGGGGCAATGAGCAGTTCTTC.

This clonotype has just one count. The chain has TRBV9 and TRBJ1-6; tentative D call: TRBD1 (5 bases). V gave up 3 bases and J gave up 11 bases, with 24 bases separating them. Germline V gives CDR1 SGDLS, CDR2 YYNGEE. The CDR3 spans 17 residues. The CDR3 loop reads CASSARGSSGEMTPLHF. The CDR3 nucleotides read TGTGCCAGCAGCGCCCGGGGGTCTTCCGGTGAGATGACACCCCTCCACTTT.

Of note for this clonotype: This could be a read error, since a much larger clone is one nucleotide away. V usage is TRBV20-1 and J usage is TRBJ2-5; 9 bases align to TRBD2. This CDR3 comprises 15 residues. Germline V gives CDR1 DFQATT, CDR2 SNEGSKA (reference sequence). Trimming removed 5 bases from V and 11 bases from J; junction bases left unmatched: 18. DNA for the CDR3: TGCAGTGCTGGTAAAGCGGGGGGCCGCGCCTGGGAGCAGTACTTC. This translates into CSAGKAGGRAWEQYF.

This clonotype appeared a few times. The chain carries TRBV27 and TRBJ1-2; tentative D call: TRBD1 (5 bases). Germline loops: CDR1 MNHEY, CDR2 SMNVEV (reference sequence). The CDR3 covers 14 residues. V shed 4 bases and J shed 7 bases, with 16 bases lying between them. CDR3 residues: CASSSHDRLGGYTF. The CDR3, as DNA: TGTGCCAGCAGTTCCCACGACAGACTAGGTGGCTACACCTTC.

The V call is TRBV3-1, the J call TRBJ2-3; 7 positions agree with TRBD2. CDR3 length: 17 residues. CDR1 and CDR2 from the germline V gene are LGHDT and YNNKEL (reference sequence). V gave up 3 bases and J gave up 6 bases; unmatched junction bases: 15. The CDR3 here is CASSHPSGPHYGDTQYF. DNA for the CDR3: TGTGCCAGCAGCCATCCTAGCGGCCCACATTATGGGGATACGCAGTATTTT.

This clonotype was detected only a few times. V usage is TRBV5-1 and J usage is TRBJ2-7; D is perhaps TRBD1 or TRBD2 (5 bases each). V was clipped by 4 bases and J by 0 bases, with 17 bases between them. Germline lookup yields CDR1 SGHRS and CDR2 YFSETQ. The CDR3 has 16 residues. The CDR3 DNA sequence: TGCGCCAGCAGCGCAACGCCTGGGACGCACTCCTACGAGCAGTACTTC. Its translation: CASSATPGTHSYEQYF.

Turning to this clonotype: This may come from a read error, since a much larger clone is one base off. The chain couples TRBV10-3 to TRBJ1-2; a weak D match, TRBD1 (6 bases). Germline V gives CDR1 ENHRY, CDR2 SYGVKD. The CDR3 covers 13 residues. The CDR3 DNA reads TGTGCCATCAGTGGTGGGGGGGCCGGTGGCTGCACCTTC. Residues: CAISGGGAGGCTF.

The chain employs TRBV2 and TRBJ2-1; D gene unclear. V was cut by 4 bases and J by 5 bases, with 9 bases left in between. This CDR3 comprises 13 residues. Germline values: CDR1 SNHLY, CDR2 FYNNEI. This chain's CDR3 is CASSVRLDNEQFF. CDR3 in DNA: TGTGCCAGCAGTGTCCGGCTCGACAATGAGCAGTTCTTC.

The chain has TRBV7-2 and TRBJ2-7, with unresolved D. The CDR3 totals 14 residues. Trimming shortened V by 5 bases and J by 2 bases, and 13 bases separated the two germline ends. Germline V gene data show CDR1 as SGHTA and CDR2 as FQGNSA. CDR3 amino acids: CASSPTYRPYEQYF. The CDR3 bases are TGTGCCAGCAGCCCCACTTACCGCCCCTACGAGCAGTACTTC. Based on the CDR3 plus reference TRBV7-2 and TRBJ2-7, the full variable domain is GAGVSQSPSNKVTEKGKDVELRCDPISGHTALYWYRQSLGQGLEFLIYFQGNSAPDKSGLPSDRFSAERTGGSVSTLTIQRTQQEDSAVYLCASSPTYRPYEQYFGPGTRLTVT.

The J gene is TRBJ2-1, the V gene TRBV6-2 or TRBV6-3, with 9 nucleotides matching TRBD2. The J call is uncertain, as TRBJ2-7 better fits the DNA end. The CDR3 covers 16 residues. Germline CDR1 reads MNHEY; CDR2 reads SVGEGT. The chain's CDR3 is CASSNLWRGGQNEQYF. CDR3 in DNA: TGTGCCAGCAGTAACCTCTGGCGGGGGGGCCAAAATGAGCAGTACTTC.

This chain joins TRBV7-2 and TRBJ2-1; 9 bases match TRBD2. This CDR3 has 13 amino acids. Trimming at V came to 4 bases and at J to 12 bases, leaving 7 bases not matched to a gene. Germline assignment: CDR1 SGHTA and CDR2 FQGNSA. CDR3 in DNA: TGTGCCAGCAGCTGGACTAGCGAGATTGGGCAGTTCTTC. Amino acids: CASSWTSEIGQFF.

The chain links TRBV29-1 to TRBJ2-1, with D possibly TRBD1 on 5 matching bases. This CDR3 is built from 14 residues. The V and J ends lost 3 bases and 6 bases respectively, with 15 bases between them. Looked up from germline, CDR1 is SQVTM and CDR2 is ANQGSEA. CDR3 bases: TGCAGCGTTGAGTCGGGCAGGGTAGGCAATGAGCAGTTCTTC. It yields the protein CSVESGRVGNEQFF.

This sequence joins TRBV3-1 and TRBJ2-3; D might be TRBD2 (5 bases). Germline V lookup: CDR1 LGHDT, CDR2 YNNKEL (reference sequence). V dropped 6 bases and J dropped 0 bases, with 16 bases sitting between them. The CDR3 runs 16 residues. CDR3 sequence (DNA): TGTGCCAGCAGTCCCGTACTAGGATCTAGCACAGATACGCAGTATTTT. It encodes CASSPVLGSSTDTQYF.

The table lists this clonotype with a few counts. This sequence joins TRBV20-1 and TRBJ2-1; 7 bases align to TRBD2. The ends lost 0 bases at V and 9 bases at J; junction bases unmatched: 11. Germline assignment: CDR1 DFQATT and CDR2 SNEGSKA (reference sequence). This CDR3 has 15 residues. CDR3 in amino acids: CSARDGAGAQVEQFF. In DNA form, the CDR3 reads TGCAGTGCTAGAGATGGGGCGGGAGCTCAGGTTGAGCAGTTCTTC.

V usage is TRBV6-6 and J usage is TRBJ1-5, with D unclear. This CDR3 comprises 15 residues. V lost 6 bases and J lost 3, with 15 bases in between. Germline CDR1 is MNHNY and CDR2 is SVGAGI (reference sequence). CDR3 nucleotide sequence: TGTGCCAGCAGCCCCCGAGTAGGATTCAATCAGCCCCAGCATTTT. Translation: CASSPRVGFNQPQHF.

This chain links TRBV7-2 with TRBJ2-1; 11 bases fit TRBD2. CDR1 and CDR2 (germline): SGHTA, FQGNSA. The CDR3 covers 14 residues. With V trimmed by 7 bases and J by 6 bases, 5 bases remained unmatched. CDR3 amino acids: CASTTSGRANEQFF. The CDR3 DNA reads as TGTGCCAGCACCACTAGCGGGAGAGCCAATGAGCAGTTCTTC.

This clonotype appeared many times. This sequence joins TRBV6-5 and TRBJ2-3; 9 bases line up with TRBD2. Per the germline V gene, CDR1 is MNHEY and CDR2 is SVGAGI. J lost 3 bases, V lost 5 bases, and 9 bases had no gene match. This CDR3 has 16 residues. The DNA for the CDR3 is TGTGCCAGCAGTCCCCACCGTCTAGCGGGGACAGATACGCAGTATTTT. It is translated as CASSPHRLAGTDTQYF.